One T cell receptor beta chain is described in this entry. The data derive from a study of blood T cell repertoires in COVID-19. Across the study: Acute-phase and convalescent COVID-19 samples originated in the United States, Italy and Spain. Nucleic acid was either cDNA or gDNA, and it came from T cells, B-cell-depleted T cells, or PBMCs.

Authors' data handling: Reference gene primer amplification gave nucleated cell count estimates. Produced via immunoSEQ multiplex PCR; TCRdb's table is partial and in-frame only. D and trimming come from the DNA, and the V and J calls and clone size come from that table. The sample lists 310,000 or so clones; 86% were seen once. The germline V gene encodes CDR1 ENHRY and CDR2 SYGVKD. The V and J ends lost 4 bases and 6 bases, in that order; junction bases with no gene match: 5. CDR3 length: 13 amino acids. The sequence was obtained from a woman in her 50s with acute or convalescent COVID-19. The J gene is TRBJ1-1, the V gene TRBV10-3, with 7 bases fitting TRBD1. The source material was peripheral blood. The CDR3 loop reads CAISADRQPEAFF. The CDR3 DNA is TGTGCCATCAGTGCGGACAGGCAACCTGAAGCTTTCTTT.